This record looks at one T cell receptor beta chain sequence and its context. No antigen is known for it. The data were obtained in a study of a mutant IDH1 vaccine in newly diagnosed glioma. Broader study findings: Most patients, 90% to 95%, showed vaccine-induced immune responses.

The repertoire was sequenced with immunoSEQ multiplex PCR; TCRdb's copy has only in-frame clones and lacks some. The sample lists about 34,000 clones; around 90% were seen once. Trimming cost V 2 bases and J 8 bases, with 10 bases left between them. CDR1 is SGDLS and CDR2 is YYNGEE in the germline V gene. The CDR3 is 13 amino acids. Time point indicated: week 47, end of study. Every vaccination contained 300 ug of the mutant IDH1 20-mer peptide and was paired with topical imiquimod. Patients received eight vaccinations in weeks 1, 3, 5, 7, 11, 15, 19, 23. Patients carried new grade 3 or 4 IDH1-mutant astrocytomas lacking nuclear ATRX.

This receptor was taken from a woman aged 40-49 years with glioma. The sample here was PBMCs, taken from a glioma patient whose treatment included an IDH1 peptide vaccine. V is TRBV9 and J is TRBJ1-4, with D possibly TRBD1 on 5 matching bases. In DNA form, the CDR3 reads TGTGCCAGCAGCGTGGAGCAGGGAGAAAAACTGTTTTTT. Its protein product is CASSVEQGEKLFF.